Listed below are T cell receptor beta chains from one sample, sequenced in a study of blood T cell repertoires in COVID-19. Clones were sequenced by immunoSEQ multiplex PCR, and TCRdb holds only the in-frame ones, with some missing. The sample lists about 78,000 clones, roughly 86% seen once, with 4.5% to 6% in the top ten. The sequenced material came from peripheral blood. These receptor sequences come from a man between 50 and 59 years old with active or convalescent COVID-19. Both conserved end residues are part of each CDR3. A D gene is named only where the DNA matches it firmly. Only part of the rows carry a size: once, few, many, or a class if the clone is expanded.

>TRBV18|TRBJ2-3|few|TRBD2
CASSPLTGLAGAELTDTQYF
TGTGCCAGCTCACCTTTAACGGGACTAGCGGGGGCTGAACTTACAGATACGCAGTATTTT
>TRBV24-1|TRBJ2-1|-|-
CATSDPSTGGGSYNEQFF
TGTGCCACCAGTGACCCGTCAACAGGGGGGGGCTCCTACAATGAGCAGTTCTTC
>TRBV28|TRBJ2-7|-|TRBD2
CASSLYSGLYEQYF
TGTGCCAGCAGTTTATATAGCGGGCTCTACGAGCAGTACTTC
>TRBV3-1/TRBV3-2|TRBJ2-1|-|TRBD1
CASSQEIGTARYNEQFF
TGTGCCAGCAGCCAAGAGATAGGGACAGCGCGGTACAATGAGCAGTTCTTC
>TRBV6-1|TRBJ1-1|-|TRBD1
CASSETGQGFGNTEAFF
TGTGCCAGCAGTGAGACGGGACAGGGATTCGGAAACACTGAAGCTTTCTTT
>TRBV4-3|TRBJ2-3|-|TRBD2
CASSQDPAGGPTSTDTQYF
TGCGCCAGCAGCCAAGATCCGGCGGGGGGCCCCACTAGCACAGATACGCAGTATTTT
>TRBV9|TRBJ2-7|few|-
CASSVASGGGYEQYF
TGTGCCAGCAGCGTAGCCTCAGGGGGAGGCTACGAGCAGTACTTC
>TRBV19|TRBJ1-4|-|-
CASRPTGVNEKLFF
TGTGCCAGTAGGCCGACAGGAGTTAATGAAAAACTGTTTTTT
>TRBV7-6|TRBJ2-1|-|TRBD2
CASSLATSGGAFEQFF
TGTGCCAGCAGCTTAGCGACTAGCGGGGGGGCTTTTGAGCAGTTCTTC
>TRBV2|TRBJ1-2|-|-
CASSERDGYTF
TGTGCCAGCAGTGAGAGGGATGGCTACACCTTC